One TCR beta chain is described in this entry. The data belong to a study of beta chain features in type 1 diabetes. Reverse transcribing all isolated RNA meant expressed TCRB transcripts were sequenced. Data came from immunoSEQ multiplex PCR; TCRdb stores just in-frame clones and leaves some out. The data show 110,000 or so clones, 40% seen once. CDR1 is MNHEY and CDR2 is SMNVEV in the germline V gene (reference sequence). Trimming cost V 3 bases and J 0 bases; bases outside gene matches: 4. The CDR3 is 16 amino acids. The sequencing input was stem cell memory CD4+ T cells from blood. This TCR was recovered from a woman younger than 30 in good health. The chain recombines TRBV27 with TRBJ2-4; TRBD1 matches at 8 bases. CDR3 in amino acids: CASSLTGVRAKNIQYF. CDR3 coding DNA: TGTGCCAGCAGTTTGACAGGGGTACGAGCCAAAAACATTCAGTACTTC.